This TCR beta chain was identified during a study of blood T cell repertoires in COVID-19. Study context: Acute and convalescent COVID-19 specimens originated in the United States, Italy and Spain. PBMCs, B-cell-depleted T cells, or T cells provided the cDNA or gDNA that made up the material.

Germline V gene sequence: CDR1 LGHNA, CDR2 YNFKEQ. Trimming shortened V by 3 bases and J by 0 bases, and 10 bases separated the two germline ends. This CDR3 spans 15 amino acids. Produced via immunoSEQ multiplex PCR; TCRdb's table is partial and in-frame only. Of about 170,000 clones in the sample, more than 75% were seen once. Sequenced sample: peripheral blood. The V and J genes are TRBV4-2 and TRBJ2-3; D gene ambiguous. This clonotype originated in a man in his forties or fifties who had recovered from COVID-19. DNA for the CDR3: TGTGCCAGCAGCCACTCCCAGACTAGCACAGATACGCAGTATTTT. Translated, it gives CASSHSQTSTDTQYF.